A single sample is the source of the 4 T cell receptor beta chains below, sequenced in a study of Graves' ophthalmopathy and Graves' hyperthyroidism. From RNA, the CDR3 regions of TCR beta chains were amplified and sequenced. Second-round multiplex PCR came after a first-round RT-PCR that employed HTBI primers. TCRdb itself ran the multiplex PCR reads through MiXCR, one entry per CDR3 protein. The sample includes under 350,000 distinct CDR3 sequences, roughly 15% of them seen just once. Sequenced: peripheral blood. These receptors were obtained from an adult man with Graves' ophthalmopathy.

The J gene is TRBJ2-7, the V gene TRBV20-1, with D tentatively TRBD2 (6 bases). Trimming shortened V by 5 bases and J by 6 bases, and 17 bases separated the two germline ends. This CDR3 comprises 13 residues. Germline values: CDR1 DFQATT, CDR2 SNEGSKA (reference sequence). The CDR3 loop is CSAALSGRPEQYF. CDR3 DNA sequence: TGCAGTGCTGCGCTAAGTGGGAGGCCCGAGCAGTACTTC.

In this sample, this clonotype turned up many times. The chain uses TRBV28 and TRBJ1-4; the match to TRBD1 covers 10 bases. The CDR3 length is 16 residues. CDR1 is MDHEN and CDR2 is SYDVKM in the germline V gene. Unmatched junction bases numbered 9, after V lost 4 bases and J lost 7 bases. As DNA, the CDR3 is TGTGCCAGCAGTTCCTCCCCGACAGGGGGCAGTGAAAAACTGTTTTTT. Its translation: CASSSSPTGGSEKLFF. The complete variable domain, with remaining parts taken from reference TRBV28 and TRBJ1-4, reads DVKVTQSSRYLVKRTGEKVFLECVQDMDHENMFWYRQDPGLGLRLIYFSYDVKMKEKGDIPEGYSVSREKKERFSLILESASTNQTSMYLCASSSSPTGGSEKLFFGSGTQLSVL.

Many counts were recorded for this clonotype. The gene calls are TRBV29-1 and TRBJ2-5, with no clear D. The germline V and J ends were trimmed by 0 bases and 10 bases, with 9 bases remaining between them. The germline V gene has CDR1 SQVTM and CDR2 ANQGSEA. The CDR3 is made up of 11 amino acids. The CDR3 is CSVEDRGFQYF. The CDR3 region has the DNA TGCAGCGTTGAAGATCGCGGCTTCCAGTACTTC.

This chain links TRBV4-2 with TRBJ1-2; D is perhaps TRBD1 (6 bases). The CDR3 contains 18 residues. Germline CDR1 and CDR2: LGHNA and YNFKEQ. The V end was cut by 4 bases, the J end by 7 bases, with 28 bases between. The CDR3 here is CASSRSPLGGTPFPGYTF. The CDR3 DNA reads as TGTGCCAGCAGCCGCTCCCCGTTGGGCGGGACACCCTTCCCTGGCTACACCTTC.